Given below is one TCR beta chain in context. Its antigen remains unidentified. The input lacks base qualities; no much larger clone sits a single base away. The germline V gene (reference sequence) gives CDR1 as SGHNT and CDR2 as YYREEE. The CDR3 contains 14 residues, cysteine and phenylalanine counted. Just the 42-base CDR3 DNA is kept, in frame starting at base 1. V gives up 2 bases and J gives up 1 base, and the segment between their germline ends measures 9 bases. This sample is part of a study of cytomegalovirus exposure and HLA in healthy donors (dated by TCRdb to between 2016 and 2019). Broadly, across the study: An earlier analysis of around 600 of the donors reported 276 Gb of sequence data and some 120 million unique TCR beta sequences from 150 million to 200 million T cells. The study aimed to test whether signatures of past pathogen exposure could be identified by cataloging public T cell receptors. Roughly 300 gigabases of sequencing data and roughly 81 million unique TCR sequences made up an early release that covered nearly 650 HLA-typed donors. An earlier analysis of fewer than 750 of the donors used high-throughput TCR beta sequencing to judge whether each TCR beta V gene segment behaved as functional or pseudogenic. A few DR-DQ haplotypes were handled as single units for association and clustering because linkage in the cohort was strong. Of the roughly 400 genotyped donors, 75% to 85% were placed in the genetic ancestry cluster associated with self-reported Caucasian donors. Among almost 400 genotyped donors of the cohort, an average of about 240,000 unique TCR beta nucleotide sequences were sequenced per donor, roughly 20% of them non-productive. In addition to the first cohort of 666 subjects, a separate validation cohort of approximately 110 different subjects was used. The study combined high-throughput TCR immunosequencing, statistical association of individual TCRs with disease status, and machine learning to predict cytomegalovirus infection status. Class I and class II HLA loci were covered by the typing at four-digit resolution. Genome-wide SNP genotypes for about 65% of the roughly 670 donors were used in a later genetic analysis, which treated that subset as a discovery cohort. The T cell repertoires of around 670 subjects were profiled by immunosequencing and related to cytomegalovirus serostatus. Donor age, sex, ethnicity and CMV serostatus were collected together with the repertoire data. Rather than using new phenotypic data, the later analysis identified candidate immune exposures from TCR beta sequences and from how often those sequences occurred across donors. Typing coverage varied by locus: about 620-630 donors for A, B, C, DRB1 and DQB1; roughly 500 for DQA1; about 600 for DPA1; roughly 450 for DPB1. A later analysis re-analyzed previously published TCR beta repertoires from about 600 donors and added high-resolution HLA genotyping to study TCR occurrence patterns. Every discovery cohort repertoire had been produced on one sequencing platform.

The library was prepared using the immunoSEQ multiplex PCR assay. For the multiplex PCR, a mixture combining 60 forward primers for TCR Vbeta segments and 13 reverse primers for TCR Jbeta segments was used. The CDR3 region of rearranged TCR beta genes was amplified from genomic DNA with a multiplex PCR assay. The Illumina HiSeq System was used to sequence the amplified TCR beta libraries as 87-base-pair reads. On the study's bioinformatics: In a later analysis, tens of millions of unique TCR beta chains were counted across the 666 repertoires, and approximately 11 million of these chains were shared by at least two donors. To remove PCR and sequencing errors, raw reads were error-corrected and collapsed into unique sequences using a nearest-neighbor algorithm that merged closely related sequences. CDR3 sequences were aligned to IMGT reference sequences to assign V, D and J gene segments. For a sequence to be retained, a match of at least six nucleotides to both a V gene segment and a J gene segment was required. Rearrangements were called productive when the CDR3 lacked stop codons and stayed in frame with V and J; all others were non-productive. CDR3 was defined by IMGT convention, running from the second conserved V-encoded cysteine to the conserved J-encoded phenylalanine. The earlier analysis of approximately 500 of the donors excluded sequences that lacked an unambiguous match to a single V gene segment. An earlier analysis of just under 600 of the donors called V segments functional above 56.7% productive rearrangements and segregating when the between-donor standard deviation exceeded 5%. A statistical classification framework was built to diagnose cytomegalovirus status from the catalog of TCR beta chain sequences. V and J gene assignment, in a later analysis, came from comparing TCR nucleotide sequences with IMGT/GENE-DB human TR gene sequences. The TCRdist pipeline was used in a later analysis to assign CDR3 sequences and most-parsimonious VDJ recombination scenarios. In a later analysis, each TCR beta chain was defined by its CDR3 amino acid sequence together with its V-gene family, and reads without a unique V-gene family were excluded. To address suspected cross-contamination and a sequencing artifact, a later analysis removed 550 to 750 highly shared, low-generation-probability nucleotide sequences. A later analysis calculated a clonal expansion index for each public chain from normalized within-repertoire ranks of inferred template counts. Generation probabilities in a later analysis came from a VDJ recombination model fitted to out-of-frame rearrangements, and those results were checked against IGoR. A later analysis scored TCR-TCR, TCR-HLA and TCR-CMV co-occurrence with hypergeometric tests, applying a repertoire-size bias correction to TCR pairs. A later analysis estimated false discovery rates by permuting HLA or CMV assignments 20 times. A later analysis grouped co-occurring TCRs with DBSCAN, adding TCRdist sequence similarity when clustering within HLA-allele-positive subsets. Co-occurrence clustering excluded repertoires with fewer than 30,000 or more than 120,000 public chains, plus five with anomalous nucleotide sharing. TCRdb mirrors the immuneACCESS table, restricted to in-frame sequences. Some clones are absent from its copies; in checked studies, under half trace to an unresolved V gene, and the reason for the others is unknown. From that table come the V and J calls and clone size; the DNA was used to work out D and trimming. The sample includes more than 90,000 clones, with about 66% observed a single time. About 6% of the sample is held by the ten biggest clonotypes.

The research as a whole found: Compared with the roughly 720-donor mean, donors in an Asian-associated ancestry cluster had fewer N-insertions in productive TCRs, according to a later genetic analysis. In a later genetic analysis, a missense DCLRE1C variant was associated with V-gene and J-gene trimming of TCR beta chains, and the association was replicated in an independent cohort. Most CMV-associated TCR beta chains appeared to be HLA-restricted in a later analysis, and the HLA associations seemed to be driven largely by CMV exposure. The study listed 150 to 200 TCR beta chains as associated with cytomegalovirus. The authors suggested that the approach could potentially be extended to other disease states and immunological phenotypes. Correlated functional status among segregating V segments might be attributable to linkage disequilibrium, but an unknown experimental factor could not be ruled out. Broadly in line with IMGT annotations, most TCR beta V segments showed up in productive rearrangements about 90% or about 30% of the time in an earlier analysis of roughly 590 of the donors. A few of the identified cytomegalovirus-associated TCR beta chains were confirmed in vitro to be specific for cytomegalovirus antigens. Compared with equally common non-associated chains, HLA-associated TCR beta chains in a later analysis were more clonally expanded and had lower generation probabilities. While some public TCRs were present in many individuals, most TCR sequences turned up only very rarely across donors. When HLA alleles, especially DR and DQ, strongly co-occurred, TCR associations were difficult to assign to individual alleles. A group of highly shared sequence variants was considered likely to be a technical artifact of the sequencing pipeline. The presence/absence analyses assumed that sequencing depth was roughly uniform across donors, and that assumption may not be true. In a later analysis, several top co-occurrence clusters were reported to appear linked to parvovirus B19, influenza, CMV and Epstein-Barr virus. Because counts were too low, about 18 rarely observed V segments, including chromosome 9 orphons, were left out of the earlier analysis of some 640 of the donors. CMV serostatus was the only immune exposure information available for the cohort. In both the original and validation cohorts, the classifier was reported to diagnose cytomegalovirus status with high specificity and sensitivity. This cohort had only TCR beta chains sequenced, and the lack of alpha or paired-chain data limited which features could be detected. At a false discovery rate of 0.05, a later analysis linked 15,000 to 20,000 TCR beta sequences to specific HLA alleles. Because HLA typing was unavailable for some donors at each locus, only the typed subset was used in association tests. In a later analysis, the rate of TCR association differed among HLA loci, with DRB1 alleles having the most associated TCRs and HLA-C alleles having the fewest. A further reported finding was that TCR beta sequences accurately predicted the HLA-A and HLA-B alleles for most subjects in the first cohort. The 87-base-pair reads could not distinguish some IMGT-functional V segments, including TRBV6-2 and TRBV6-3, so those segments were excluded.

The cohort comprised some 700 healthy bone marrow donors. Cohort members were all nominally healthy when sampled, although unrecorded immune exposures were likely present. The donor tested CMV seropositive, placing the donor among the 289 seropositive members of the cohort. Every donor gave a peripheral blood sample, and the peripheral blood mononuclear cells from that sample were used for TCR beta sequencing. The Qiagen DNeasy Blood Extraction Kit was used to extract genomic DNA from the blood cell samples. Rearrangement joined TRBV5-4 to TRBJ2-5; TRBD2 is perhaps the D gene, given 5 matching bases. The material sequenced was PBMCs. The receptor was derived from a boy between 5 and 17 years old in good health and CMV-seropositive. The CDR3 protein sequence reads: CASSLGGLQETQYF. The bases are TGTGCCAGCAGCTTAGGAGGTCTCCAAGAGACCCAGTACTTC.